This TCR beta chain was documented in a study of shared clonotypes between healthy human individuals. Comments on this clone: Its matching antigen is unknown.

V lost 5 bases to trimming and J lost 6 bases; unmatched junction nucleotides: 9. In germline, CDR1 is MNHNS, CDR2 SASEGT. The CDR3 extends over 14 amino acids. Study-wide results and caveats: Clonotypes that were shared across several donors made up roughly 5.2% of naive CD4 clonotypes. A generally larger estimated richness was seen in naive subsets than in memory subsets.

Donors had no recently reported acute infections or vaccinations and were HIV-negative. The repertoire was sequenced with immunoSEQ multiplex PCR; TCRdb's copy has only in-frame clones and lacks some. The profile shows about 1 million clones, approximately 72% of them singletons. This receptor was taken from a man between 18 and 29 years old in good health. V is TRBV6-1 and J is TRBJ2-7; 8 bases are shared with TRBD1. Sample: memory CD4+ T cells sorted from blood. Subset of the sample: CD45RA-negative fraction. The DNA of the CDR3 is TGTGCCAGCAGTTTACAAGACAGGGGTGGCGAGCAGTACTTC. Its protein is CASSLQDRGGEQYF.